Presented here are 26 T cell receptor beta chains from one specimen sequenced in a study of cytomegalovirus exposure and HLA in healthy donors (dated by TCRdb to 2016 to 2017). Receptor libraries were prepared by the immunoSEQ multiplex PCR assay. A mixture of 60 forward primers for TCR Vbeta segments and 13 reverse primers for TCR Jbeta segments was used in the multiplex PCR. TCRdb took over this immuneACCESS table, retaining in-frame rearrangements with V and J assigned. Such tables are incomplete; in checked studies, under half of the missing clones stem from an unresolved V gene, and the remainder is unexplained. This sample gives fewer than 200,000 clones in total; approximately 75% of them show up just once. Jointly, the top ten make up about 4% of the sample. Sequenced material: PBMCs. The receptors stem from a man aged 30-40 years in good health and CMV-seropositive.

The chain joins TRBV7-9 to TRBJ2-3, with a tentative D call TRBD1 (5 bases). Germline V CDR1 and CDR2: SEHNR, FQNEAQ (reference sequence). V was pared by 1 base and J by 3 bases, with 11 bases between. The CDR3 has 15 residues. The CDR3 sequence: CASSLVQGRTDTQYF. The CDR3 bases are TGTGCCAGCAGCTTAGTTCAGGGAAGGACAGATACGCAGTATTTT.

The V gene is TRBV27, the J gene TRBJ2-7; a possible D gene is TRBD1 (5 bases). The CDR3 is 13 residues long. Germline-derived CDR1 and CDR2 are MNHEY and SMNVEV (reference sequence). V was trimmed by 7 bases and J by 3 bases, leaving 13 bases between them. DNA for the CDR3: TGTGCCAGCACCCAGGGTGGACACTACGAGCAGTACTTC. It specifies CASTQGGHYEQYF.

CDR3 loop: CAIRAGQSSGNTIYF. CDR3 DNA sequence: TGTGCCATCAGGGCCGGACAGAGCTCTGGAAACACCATATATTTT. The chain recombines TRBV10-3 with TRBJ1-3, with D tentatively TRBD1 (6 bases). Germline values: CDR1 ENHRY, CDR2 SYGVKD. The CDR3 runs to 15 residues. Trimming shortened V by 6 bases and J by 0 bases, and 12 bases separated the two germline ends.

This clone was observed a handful of times. The chain links TRBV4-1 to TRBJ1-6; D gene ambiguous. In germline, CDR1 is MGHRA, CDR2 YSYEKL. The CDR3 runs 13 residues. With 1 base removed from V and 8 bases from J, the gap between germline ends came to 6 bases. DNA for the CDR3: TGCGCCAGCAGCCAAGGACGGGATTCACCCCTCCACTTT. Residues: CASSQGRDSPLHF.

The chain couples TRBV10-3 to TRBJ1-6; TRBD1 matches at 9 bases. Trimming cost V 6 bases and J 7 bases; bases outside gene matches: 4. Germline assignment: CDR1 ENHRY and CDR2 SYGVKD. The CDR3 is 14 residues long. DNA for the CDR3: TGTGCCATCAGACCGACAGGGGGGAATTCACCCCTCCACTTT. Translated: CAIRPTGGNSPLHF.

The chain couples TRBV27 to TRBJ2-3, with D hard to call. Deletions cut 2 bases from V and 2 bases from J, with 14 bases between. CDR3 length: 16 residues. Germline V lookup: CDR1 MNHEY, CDR2 SMNVEV (reference sequence). For the CDR3, the DNA is TGTGCCAGCAGTTTAAAGGTCAGGCGATACACAGATACGCAGTATTTT. Translation: CASSLKVRRYTDTQYF.

The gene calls are TRBV5-1 and TRBJ1-1; 10 nucleotides match TRBD1. Germline assignment: CDR1 SGHRS and CDR2 YFSETQ. With V trimmed by 6 bases and J by 4 bases, 9 bases remained unmatched. The CDR3 has 15 residues. CDR3 sequence reads: CASNPGDRGPTEAFF. The DNA of the CDR3 is TGCGCCAGCAACCCCGGGGACAGGGGACCCACTGAAGCTTTCTTT.

This sequence joins TRBV9 and TRBJ2-1; 8 nucleotides line up with TRBD2. The germline gives CDR1 SGDLS, CDR2 YYNGEE. The trim removed 0 bases at V and 4 bases at J, leaving 3 bases unmatched. The CDR3 is made up of 15 amino acids. As DNA, the CDR3 is TGTGCCAGCAGCGTAGCGCCTAGCGGGTACAATGAGCAGTTCTTC. Translated: CASSVAPSGYNEQFF. Using reference TRBV9 and TRBJ2-1 for the parts outside the CDR3, the full variable domain is DSGVTQTPKHLITATGQRVTLRCSPRSGDLSVYWYQQSLDQGLQFLIQYYNGEERAKGNILERFSAQQFPDLHSELNLSSLELGDSALYFCASSVAPSGYNEQFFGPGTRLTVL.

This clone was seen once. The chain has TRBV6-5 and TRBJ1-5; TRBD1 agrees at 7 bases. With V trimmed by 6 bases and J by 6 bases, 5 bases remained unmatched. The CDR3 covers 13 residues. In germline, CDR1 is MNHEY, CDR2 SVGAGI. CDR3 protein: CASSRQGSQPQHF. Written as DNA, the CDR3 is TGTGCCAGCAGCCGACAGGGAAGTCAGCCCCAGCATTTT.

This rearrangement joins TRBV19 to TRBJ1-6; D not resolved. The germline V gene has CDR1 LNHDA and CDR2 SQIVND (reference sequence). V gave up 4 bases and J gave up 2 bases, with 15 bases separating them. The CDR3 length is 17 residues. The chain's CDR3 is CASSNQAISTYNSPLHF. CDR3 nucleotide sequence: TGTGCCAGTAGTAATCAGGCTATCAGCACCTATAATTCACCCCTCCACTTT.

J is TRBJ2-7 and V is TRBV5-1; 16 bases are shared with TRBD2. The ends lost 4 bases at V and 8 bases at J; junction bases unmatched: 12. The CDR3 loop spans 17 amino acids. Germline lookup yields CDR1 SGHRS and CDR2 YFSETQ. The CDR3 region has the DNA TGCGCCAGCAGCCTCGGGACTAGCGGGGGGGGGCCTACGCAGCAGTACTTC. Its protein is CASSLGTSGGGPTQQYF.

The chain recombines TRBV5-1 with TRBJ2-7, with TRBD1 matching 12 bases. Germline CDR1 is SGHRS and CDR2 is YFSETQ. The CDR3 has 15 amino acids. With 0 bases clipped from V and 7 bases from J, the junction kept 5 bases outside the gene matches. The CDR3: CASSLVGTGGEEQYF. CDR3 nucleotides: TGCGCCAGCAGCTTGGTCGGGACAGGGGGCGAGGAGCAGTACTTC. Complete variable domain (other parts from reference TRBV5-1 and TRBJ2-7): KAGVTQTPRYLIKTRGQQVTLSCSPISGHRSVSWYQQTPGQGLQFLFEYFSETQRNKGNFPGRFSGRQFSNSRSEMNVSTLELGDSALYLCASSLVGTGGEEQYFGPGTRLTVT.

The chain combines TRBV19 with TRBJ2-2; D uncertain. The germline V gene encodes CDR1 LNHDA and CDR2 SQIVND (reference sequence). CDR3 length equals 14 residues. V lost 6 bases and J lost 1, with 9 bases in between. CDR3 protein: CASRRQENTGELFF. The CDR3 DNA reads as TGTGCCAGTAGACGGCAGGAGAACACCGGGGAGCTGTTTTTT.

The V call is TRBV27, the J call TRBJ2-5; perhaps TRBD1 as D (6 bases). Trimming took off 4 bases at V and 3 bases at J, with 12 bases between the two ends. CDR1 MNHEY and CDR2 SMNVEV come from the germline V gene (reference sequence). CDR3 size: 14 residues. The CDR3 sequence is CASSSGTLEETQYF. The CDR3 nucleotides read TGTGCCAGCAGTTCCGGGACACTTGAAGAGACCCAGTACTTC.

About this clone itself: One end of the junction varies from germline; a read error may be responsible. The chain recombines TRBV13 with TRBJ1-2; D is unresolved. Germline CDR1 is PRHDT and CDR2 is FYEKMQ (reference sequence). This CDR3 spans 11 amino acids. CDR3 DNA: TGTGCCAGCAGCAACAACCTAGAACATCTGTTC. Amino acids: CASSNNLEHLF.

This clone was counted only a few times. The rearrangement links TRBV5-5 to TRBJ2-5, with a weak D call TRBD2 (6 bases). This CDR3 spans 16 amino acids. Trimming stripped 4 bases from V and 0 bases from J, with 16 bases between. The germline gives CDR1 SGHKS, CDR2 YYEKEE (reference sequence). CDR3 sequence: CASSTTRPPYQETQYF. The CDR3 DNA is TGTGCCAGCAGCACGACTAGGCCTCCGTACCAAGAGACCCAGTACTTC.

This clone was seen only once. CDR3 coding DNA: TGTGCCAGCAGCCCCCCAGGGGCTAACACCGGGGAGCTGTTTTTT. This translates into CASSPPGANTGELFF. The genes are TRBV5-8 and TRBJ2-2; possibly TRBD1 for D (6 bases). CDR1 and CDR2 (germline): SGHTS, YDEGEE. Trimming took 4 bases from V and 2 from J, leaving 12 bases between them. The CDR3 runs to 15 residues. Using reference TRBV5-8 and TRBJ2-2 for the parts outside the CDR3, the full variable domain is EAGVTQSPTHLIKTRGQQATLRCSPISGHTSVYWYQQALGLGLQFLLWYDEGEERNRGNFPPRFSGRQFPNYSSELNVNALELEDSALYLCASSPPGANTGELFFGEGSRLTVL.

This clone was found a few times. This chain links TRBV11-3 with TRBJ1-1; 11 bases align to TRBD1. The V and J ends lost 5 bases and 4 bases, in that order; junction bases with no gene match: 3. This CDR3 has 14 residues. Germline V gene data show CDR1 as SGHNT and CDR2 as YENEEA. CDR3 amino acids: CASSAGTGGTEAFF. The CDR3, as DNA: TGTGCCAGCAGCGCCGGGACAGGGGGCACTGAAGCTTTCTTT.

In its sample, this clone was seen once. V is TRBV28 and J is TRBJ2-7, with a tentative D call TRBD2 (7 bases). The germline V and J ends were trimmed by 4 bases and 5 bases, with 21 bases remaining between them. Germline-derived CDR1 and CDR2 are MDHEN and SYDVKM. This CDR3 is 16 amino acids long. Written as DNA, the CDR3 is TGTGCCAGCAGTTCCCTAGTATTACAAGGGGGGGACGAGCAGTACTTC. It translates to CASSSLVLQGGDEQYF.

The J gene is TRBJ1-1, the V gene TRBV15; D is unresolved. CDR1 is LNHNV, CDR2 YYDKDF, per germline (reference sequence). V dropped 0 bases and J dropped 1 base, with 9 bases sitting between them. This CDR3 has 15 residues. In DNA, the CDR3 is TGTGCCACCAGCAGAGATATAGGAGGGAACACTGAAGCTTTCTTT. As protein: CATSRDIGGNTEAFF. The complete variable domain, with remaining parts taken from reference TRBV15 and TRBJ1-1, reads DAMVIQNPRYQVTQFGKPVTLSCSQTLNHNVMYWYQQKSSQAPKLLFHYYDKDFNNEADTPDNFQSRRPNTSFCFLDIRSPGLGDTAMYLCATSRDIGGNTEAFFGQGTRLTVV.

The gene calls are TRBV6-8 and TRBJ2-6, with 10 nucleotides matching TRBD1. V gave up 2 bases and J gave up 1 base; unmatched junction bases: 5. The CDR3 contains 18 residues. In germline, CDR1 is MNHGY, CDR2 SAAAGT. CDR3 in amino acids: CASSYPGQGLSGANVLTF. DNA of the CDR3: TGTGCCAGCAGTTACCCGGGACAGGGGTTATCTGGGGCCAACGTCCTGACTTTC.

This clone was detected only a few times. The J gene is TRBJ2-7, the V gene TRBV6-5; D might be TRBD1 (5 bases). The V end was cut by 9 bases, the J end by 1 base, with 10 bases between. The CDR3 extends over 12 amino acids. The germline V gene encodes CDR1 MNHEY and CDR2 SVGAGI. In nucleotides, the CDR3 is TGTGCCAGTTGGTCAGGGTCCTACGAGCAGTACTTC. It codes for CASWSGSYEQYF.

The gene calls are TRBV28 and TRBJ1-1; 7 nucleotides align to TRBD1. The V gene end was trimmed by 4 bases and the J gene end by 3 bases; junction bases not matched to a gene: 2. Germline V CDR1 and CDR2: MDHEN, SYDVKM. This CDR3 is built from 13 residues. The CDR3 DNA sequence: TGTGCCAGCAGTTCCGGACAGGACACTGAAGCTTTCTTT. Encoded protein: CASSSGQDTEAFF.

The count of this clone is one. In DNA, the CDR3 is TGTGCCAGTAGGAACAGGGGTCGCATCGAAGGCTACACCTTC. Protein product: CASRNRGRIEGYTF. J is TRBJ1-2 and V is TRBV19; 7 positions match TRBD1. Trimming cost V 6 bases and J 8 bases; bases outside gene matches: 12. This CDR3 contains 14 residues. Germline values: CDR1 LNHDA, CDR2 SQIVND (reference sequence).

There are a few counts of this clone. CDR3 coding DNA: TGTGCCAGCAGTGACTCTCAAGGTAGCGGGGGGGGGTCCAGCGGAGAGACCCAGTACTTC. Encoded protein: CASSDSQGSGGGSSGETQYF. V usage is TRBV6-4 and J usage is TRBJ2-5; TRBD2 agrees at 11 bases. The CDR3 sequence is 20 residues long. The germline gives CDR1 MRHNA, CDR2 SNTAGT. V trimming: 0 bases; J trimming: 4 bases; junction bases outside the gene matches: 16.

V gene TRBV2 combines with J gene TRBJ2-7; 10 nucleotides match TRBD2. This CDR3 has 15 amino acids. Germline CDR1 is SNHLY and CDR2 is FYNNEI. J was trimmed by 2 bases and V by 1 base; bases with no gene match: 2. DNA for the CDR3: TGTGCCAGCAGTGAAGGAGCGGGGGGGACCTACGAGCAGTACTTC. Translating it yields CASSEGAGGTYEQYF.